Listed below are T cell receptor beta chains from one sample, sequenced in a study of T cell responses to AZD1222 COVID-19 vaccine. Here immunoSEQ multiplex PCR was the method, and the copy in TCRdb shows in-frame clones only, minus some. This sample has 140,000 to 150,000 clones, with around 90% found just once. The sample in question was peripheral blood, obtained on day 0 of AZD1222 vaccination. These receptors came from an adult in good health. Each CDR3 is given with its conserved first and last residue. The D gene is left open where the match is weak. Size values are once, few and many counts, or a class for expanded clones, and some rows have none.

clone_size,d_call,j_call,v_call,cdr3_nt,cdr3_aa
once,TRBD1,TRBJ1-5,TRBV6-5,TGTGCCAACAGACTGACAGGGGGAAGCAATCAGCCCCAGCATTTT,CANRLTGGSNQPQHF
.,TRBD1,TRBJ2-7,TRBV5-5,TGTGCCAGCAGCTTGGGACAGGGAATCTACGAGCAGTACTTC,CASSLGQGIYEQYF
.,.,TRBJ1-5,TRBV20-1,TGCAGTGCTAGTAGGGACGACAGCAATCAGCCCCAGCATTTT,CSASRDDSNQPQHF
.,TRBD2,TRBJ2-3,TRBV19,TGTGCCAGTGGGTTGCGGGAGGCGGCCGTAGATACGCAGTATTTT,CASGLREAAVDTQYF
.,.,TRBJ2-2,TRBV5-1,TGCGCCAGCAGCTTGGAACGGAGCCAGACCGGGGAGCTGTTTTTT,CASSLERSQTGELFF
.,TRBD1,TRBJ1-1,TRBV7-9,TGTGCCAGCAGCTCCGGACAGGGGGGAAGGACTGAAGCTTTCTTT,CASSSGQGGRTEAFF
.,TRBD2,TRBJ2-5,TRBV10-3,TGTGCCATCAGTGATGGAGCGGGAGTGCCAGAGACCCAGTACTTC,CAISDGAGVPETQYF
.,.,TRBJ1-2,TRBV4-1,TGCGCCAGCGGCCGGGACGTTCTTTTTCGGTATGGCTACACCTTC,CASGRDVLFRYGYTF
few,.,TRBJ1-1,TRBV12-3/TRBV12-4,TGTGCCAGCAGTGCTCTTTTCCCAGGTGAAGCTTTCTTT,CASSALFPGEAFF
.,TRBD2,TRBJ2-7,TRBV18,TGTGCCAGCTCACCACCATCAGCGGGAGACTCCTACGAGCAGTACTTC,CASSPPSAGDSYEQYF
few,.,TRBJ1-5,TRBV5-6,TGTGCCAGCAGCTTGGGGCCAGGGGAACAGCCCCAGCATTTT,CASSLGPGEQPQHF
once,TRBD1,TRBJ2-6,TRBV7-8,TGTGCCAGCAGTTCGGACAGGTTCCCGATGGGGGCCAACGTCCTGACTTTC,CASSSDRFPMGANVLTF
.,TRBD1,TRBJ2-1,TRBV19,TGTGCCAGTAGTATAAAGCACAGGATGGGGACAGGGTTCTACAATGAGCAGTTCTTC,CASSIKHRMGTGFYNEQFF
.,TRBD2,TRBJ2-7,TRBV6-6,TGTGCCAGCAGTTACTCGGCGGGAGGGAACTACGAGCAGTACTTC,CASSYSAGGNYEQYF
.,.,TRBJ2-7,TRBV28,TGTGCCAGCAGTGTGACGGTTCGCGAGCAGTACTTC,CASSVTVREQYF
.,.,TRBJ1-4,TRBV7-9,TGTGCCAGCAGCTTAGCAGCTGAAAAACTGTTTTTT,CASSLAAEKLFF
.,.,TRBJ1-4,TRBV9,TGTGCCAGCAGCCCCCAGGTCGGGGGGAATGAAAAACTGTTTTTT,CASSPQVGGNEKLFF
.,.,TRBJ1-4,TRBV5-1,TGCGCCAGCAGCTTAGCTGGGGTGCCCAATGAAAAACTGTTTTTT,CASSLAGVPNEKLFF
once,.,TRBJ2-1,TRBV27,TGTGCCAGCAACCCGAGTGCGGGAAAATACAATGAGCAGTTCTTC,CASNPSAGKYNEQFF
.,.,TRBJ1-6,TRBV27,TGTGCCAGCAGTTTAATGGGGGGCCCCCCCCTCCACTTT,CASSLMGGPPLHF
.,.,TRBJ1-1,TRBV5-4,TGTGCCAGCAGCTTTATTAGGACACCGGGGGACACTGAAGCTTTCTTT,CASSFIRTPGDTEAFF
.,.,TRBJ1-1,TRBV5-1,TGCGCCAGCAGCTGGGGAGGAAGGAACACTGAAGCTTTCTTT,CASSWGGRNTEAFF
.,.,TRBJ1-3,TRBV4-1,TGCGCCAGCAGCCGGAACAACCTAGGGAGGGGAAACACCATATATTTT,CASSRNNLGRGNTIYF
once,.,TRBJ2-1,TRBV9,TGTGCCAGCAGCCTCAAGGGTGGGGGGACCTCTTACAATGAGCAGTTCTTC,CASSLKGGGTSYNEQFF
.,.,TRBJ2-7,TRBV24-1,TGTGCCACTCACGGGGAGGTGGAGAACTCCTACGAGCAGTACTTC,CATHGEVENSYEQYF
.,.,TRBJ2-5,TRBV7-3,TGTGCCAGCAGCTTACCCCGGGAGACCCAGTACTTC,CASSLPRETQYF
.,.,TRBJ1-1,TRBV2,TGTGCCAGCAGTGAACTCGGCAGCCCGAACACTGAAGCTTTCTTT,CASSELGSPNTEAFF
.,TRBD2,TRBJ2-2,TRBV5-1,TGCGCCAGCAGCTTTACCGGGACTAGAGGGACCGGGGAGCTGTTTTTT,CASSFTGTRGTGELFF
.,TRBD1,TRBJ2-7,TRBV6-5,TGTGCCAGCTCTCGGGACAGGTTAAGTGTGGAGCAGTACTTC,CASSRDRLSVEQYF
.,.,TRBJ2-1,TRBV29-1,TGCAGCGTTAGTAAGGCGGCTAGCTCCTACAATGAGCAGTTCTTC,CSVSKAASSYNEQFF
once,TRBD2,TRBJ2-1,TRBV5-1,TGCGCCAGCAGCTTTTTCTGGCTAGCGGGAAACAATGAGCAGTTCTTC,CASSFFWLAGNNEQFF
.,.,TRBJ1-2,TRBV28,TGTGCCAGCAGCCCCATAGGGGGGGTGAAGAATGGCTACACCTTC,CASSPIGGVKNGYTF
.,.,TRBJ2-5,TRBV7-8,TGTGCCAGCAGCTCCCCACATCTGAGGCAAGAGACCCAGTACTTC,CASSSPHLRQETQYF
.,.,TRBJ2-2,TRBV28,TGTGCCAGCAGTTTTATCCCTTTCCCGAACACCGGGGAGCTGTTTTTT,CASSFIPFPNTGELFF
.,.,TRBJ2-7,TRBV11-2,TGTGCCAGCAGCTCGGACCATAACTCCTACGAGCAGTACTTC,CASSSDHNSYEQYF
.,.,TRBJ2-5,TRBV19,TGTGCCAGTAGTCCAACGGACGGCGGGACCCAGTACTTC,CASSPTDGGTQYF
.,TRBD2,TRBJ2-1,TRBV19,TGTGCCAGTAGTATTAACGCGGGAGGAAATGAGCAGTTCTTC,CASSINAGGNEQFF
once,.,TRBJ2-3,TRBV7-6,TGTGCCAGCAGCCTCCGGAATACGCAGTATTTT,CASSLRNTQYF
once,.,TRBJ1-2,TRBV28,TGTGCCAGCAGTACCCCGGAGTGGGGTAACTATGGCTACACCTTC,CASSTPEWGNYGYTF
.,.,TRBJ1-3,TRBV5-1,TGCGCCAGCAGCTTGGAAGGAGCACCTGGAAACACCATATATTTT,CASSLEGAPGNTIYF
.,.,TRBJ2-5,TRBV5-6,TGTGCCAGCAGCTTGCCGGGACAAGAGACCCAGTACTTC,CASSLPGQETQYF
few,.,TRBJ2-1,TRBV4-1,TGCGCCAGCAGCCATGGGACGGAGGGTGAGCAGTTCTTC,CASSHGTEGEQFF
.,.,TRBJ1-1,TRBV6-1,TGTGCCAGCAGTGATAAAGGTACTGAAGCTTTCTTT,CASSDKGTEAFF
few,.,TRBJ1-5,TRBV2,TGTGCAGTAAAGGGGAGAAGCAATCAGCCCCAGCATTTT,CAVKGRSNQPQHF
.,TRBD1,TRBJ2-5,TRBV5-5,TGTGCCAGCAGCTTGGGAGGGACAGGCGTCCAAGAGACCCAGTACTTC,CASSLGGTGVQETQYF
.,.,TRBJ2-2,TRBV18,TGTGCCAGCTCACCGACAACCCGCTTGAACACCGGGGAGCTGTTTTTT,CASSPTTRLNTGELFF
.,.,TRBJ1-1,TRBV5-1,TGCGCCAGCAGCTTGGGGCAGGTTAACACTGAAGCTTTCTTT,CASSLGQVNTEAFF
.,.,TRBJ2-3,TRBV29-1,TGCAGCGCCACTAAAGGGCCAGGAGGTGATACGCAGTATTTT,CSATKGPGGDTQYF
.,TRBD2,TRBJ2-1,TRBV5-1,TGCGCCAGCAGCTTGGACTGGGGGGGAGATGAGCAGTTCTTC,CASSLDWGGDEQFF